The sequence of this T cell receptor (beta chain) was determined in a study of blood T cell repertoires in COVID-19. Study-level background: Some COVID-19 samples were acute and others convalescent; all came from the United States, Italy and Spain.

In the source study's methods: Amplification with reference gene primers provided the estimates of nucleated cell counts. The protocol was immunoSEQ multiplex PCR, while the TCRdb copy is restricted to in-frame clones and leaves out a portion. The V and J calls and the clone size are those of that table, but D and trimming were determined from the DNA. There are some 56,000 clones in the sample; over 75% occur only once, and about 9.9% lies in the top ten. The origin of this receptor is an elderly man with COVID-19, enrolled during active disease. The specimen sequenced was peripheral blood.

The CDR3 DNA follows: TGTGCCAGCTCACCACCGTTAAGCGCGTTATACAATGAGCAGTTCTTC. Residues: CASSPPLSALYNEQFF. V and J are TRBV18 and TRBJ2-1; D call uncertain. Germline V gene lookup returns CDR1 KGHSH and CDR2 LQKENI. V was pared by 0 bases and J by 4 bases, with 13 bases between. There are 16 residues in the CDR3.